This T cell receptor (beta chain) came from a study of shared clonotypes between healthy human individuals. Assay: immunoSEQ multiplex PCR; the TCRdb copy retains only in-frame clones and omits some. The data contain more than 1.2 million clones, approximately 98.5% of them seen just once; the ten biggest clones take up over 0.3%. The germline V gene encodes CDR1 MNHNY and CDR2 SVGAGI (reference sequence). The CDR3 is made up of 15 amino acids. V lost 2 bases and J lost 2, with 12 bases in between. The clonotype comes from a man younger than 40 in good health. V and J are TRBV6-6 and TRBJ2-5; D not resolved. What was sequenced was naive CD4+ T cells sorted from blood. The subset is: CD45RA+ positively selected. The DNA for the CDR3 is TGTGCCAGCAGTTACCTCGACGACTCTCAAGAGACCCAGTACTTC. Protein sequence: CASSYLDDSQETQYF.